This T cell receptor beta chain was captured in a study of OX40 agonist ivuxolimab in advanced cancers. Sequencing used immunoSEQ multiplex PCR; TCRdb keeps in-frame clones, though not all of them. The data show around 70,000 clones, with 84% seen just once and around 7.2% held by the top ten. In regard to this clone: Antigen unknown.

Whole-study findings and limits: The CD4+ and CD8+ T cells in the blood had expanded clonally by week 6 at 0.1 to 3.0 mg/kg.

Sample: CD4+ or CD8+ T cells sorted from blood, taken in a trial of the OX40 agonist ivuxolimab. The clonotype originates from an adult with an advanced solid tumor such as melanoma, head and neck, liver or kidney cancer.

The CDR3 DNA sequence: TGTGCCAGCAGTGAATATTTGGGAAAGACCCAGTACTTC. As protein: CASSEYLGKTQYF. The J gene is TRBJ2-5, the V gene TRBV25-1; D ambiguous. The germline V gene encodes CDR1 MGHDK and CDR2 SYGVNS. Trimming took 0 bases from V and 6 from J, leaving 8 bases between them. The CDR3 has 13 amino acids.